This T cell receptor beta chain stems from a study of shared clonotypes between healthy human individuals (dated by TCRdb to the early 2020s). Some background on the complete study: The cohort comprised a couple of women and a few men aged 18 to 49 years. Leukapheresis yielded between about 0.85 and 9 billion PBMCs per donor. Per donor, three plates each were used for CD4 naive and CD4 memory, two for CD8 naive, and one for CD8 memory. To estimate repertoire size and how much clonotypes are shared between individuals, the study performed deep sequencing of blood TCR repertoires from about 5 healthy adults. To increase sequencing depth and limit assay-specific biases, TCR repertoire library preparation and sequencing were carried out by different laboratories using diverse techniques.

Beyond this particular receptor, the publication reports: Across four donors, around 5% of naive CD4, approximately 3.6% of naive CD8, 2.3% of memory CD4, and under 0.45% of memory CD8 clonotypes were shared. Because the study included only a small number of donors, the genetic and exposure-history diversity represented was limited. Sampling was restricted to blood, and TCR repertoires in tissue are likely to differ from TCR repertoires in blood. Rarefaction of sorted-subset datasets indicated incomplete sequencing despite the large sequencing depth. Higher generation probabilities were observed for clonotypes shared by all four sorted-subset donors than for non-shared clonotypes. Naive subsets generally had larger estimated clonotype richness than memory subsets did. Pairwise subsampling indicated that sequencing depth was expected to affect the degree of clonotype sharing among donors.

A note on this clone: Its antigen remains undetermined. No quality values exist for individual bases; no much larger clone is one base distant.

Using the deep immunoSEQ assay, TCR CDR3 regions were amplified from genomic DNA by multiplex PCR. Genomic DNA extracted from each cell subset was distributed evenly over all wells of several immunoSEQ 96-well plates, and each plate served as one replicate. For sorted subsets, each replicate PCR was loaded with approximately 190 ng genomic DNA, equivalent to about 30,000 T cell genomes. The purified libraries were quantified using a Qubit 3.0 fluorometer, sized with a Bioanalyzer 2100, and then quantified again using the KAPA Library Quantification kit. Every immunoSEQ 96-well plate was sequenced on a separate single-read 150-cycle Illumina NextSeq 550 flow cell. Regarding the original processing steps: Because only junctional sequences without quality scores were contained in the immunoSEQ output, filtering matching that applied to full-length reads could not be performed. To assign V/J genes and CDR3, sequences were annotated using PyIR, a Python wrapper for IgBLAST v1.9, with IMGT germline references. Reads with weak V/J assignments (E-value above 1e-6), missing CDR3, stop codons, out-of-frame junctions, or ambiguous translated residues were removed. V3J clonotypes were defined by identical inferred V gene, J gene, and CDR3 amino acid sequence. Percentage overlap between repertoires was calculated by dividing the number of shared unique clonotypes by the size of the smaller repertoire. RTK rarefaction, the Chao1 estimator, and Recon v2.1 estimates of unobserved clonotypes were used to assess repertoire richness. For all TCRbeta clonotypes obtained by the gDNA method from a handful of donors, generation probabilities were computed with OLGA. Drawn from immuneACCESS, this table holds only the in-frame rearrangements with V and J called that TCRdb kept. Clones are partly lost; checked studies trace under half to an unresolved V gene and leave the rest unexplained. The V and J calls and clone size were taken over from that table, and D and trimming were inferred from the DNA. In all, the sample holds roughly 2.5 million clones, and around 94% of those were seen once. Together, the top ten hold roughly 0.13% of the sample.

Donors were healthy HIV-negative adults with no recently reported acute infections or vaccinations. Every donor was a Caucasian adult residing in Nashville, Tennessee, USA. CD4+ T cells were enriched through magnetic negative selection, after which naive cells were positively selected on CD45RA and the remaining negative fraction served as the memory subset. Blood was obtained by leukapheresis, after which PBMCs were separated by Ficoll-Histopaque density gradient centrifugation and cryopreserved in liquid nitrogen vapor phase. Purity and quantity of every magnetically sorted T cell population were checked by analytical flow cytometry. Genomic DNA was isolated from every sorted fraction and measured by UV absorbance on a Nanodrop 2000c. As encoded in the germline V gene, CDR1 is SGHAT while CDR2 is FQNNGV. The CDR3, from cysteine to phenylalanine, totals 16 residues. Only CDR3 DNA remains: 48 bases, in frame from the first base. V sheds 5 bases and J sheds 0 bases, leaving 13 bases between their ends.

This TCR came from a man aged 18-30 years in good health. The sequence joins TRBV11-2 to TRBJ1-4; the D gene is perhaps TRBD1, from 5 matching bases. Sequencing was done on a sample of naive CD4+ T cells sorted from blood. The cell subset or site label here, explained by the study, means: CD45RA+ positively selected. The nucleotide sequence reads as follows: TGTGCCAGCAGCCGCTGGGGGAAAGCAACTAATGAAAAACTGTTTTTT. It codes for CASSRWGKATNEKLFF. The reference TRBV11-2 and TRBJ1-4 proteins fill in what lies around the CDR3, so the full variable domain reads EAGVAQSPRYKIIEKRQSVAFWCNPISGHATLYWYQQILGQGPKLLIQFQNNGVVDDSQLPKDRFSAERLKGVDSTLKIQPAKLEDSAVYLCASSRWGKATNEKLFFGSGTQLSVL.